This T cell receptor beta chain is drawn from a study of blood T cells in healthy people across ages. The CDR3 length is 13 residues. The V gene's germline CDR1 is MDHEN and CDR2 SYDVKM. Deletions cut 7 bases from V and 10 bases from J, with 17 bases between. Then a second PCR, running about 6 to 12 cycles, was carried out with a sample-barcoded 5' primer and a J-beta primer mix. TCRdb ran MiXCR on the 5' RACE reads and lists one entry per CDR3 protein. The table lists over 1.5 million distinct CDR3 sequences, around 48% of them singletons. Sequencing was performed on blood. This chain links TRBV28 with TRBJ2-4; D is unclear. This clonotype was sampled from a woman aged 40 to 50 in good health. The CDR3 DNA reads as TGTGCCAGCATGGCCGGGCGTCGGGCTATTCAGTACTTC. Encoded protein: CASMAGRRAIQYF.